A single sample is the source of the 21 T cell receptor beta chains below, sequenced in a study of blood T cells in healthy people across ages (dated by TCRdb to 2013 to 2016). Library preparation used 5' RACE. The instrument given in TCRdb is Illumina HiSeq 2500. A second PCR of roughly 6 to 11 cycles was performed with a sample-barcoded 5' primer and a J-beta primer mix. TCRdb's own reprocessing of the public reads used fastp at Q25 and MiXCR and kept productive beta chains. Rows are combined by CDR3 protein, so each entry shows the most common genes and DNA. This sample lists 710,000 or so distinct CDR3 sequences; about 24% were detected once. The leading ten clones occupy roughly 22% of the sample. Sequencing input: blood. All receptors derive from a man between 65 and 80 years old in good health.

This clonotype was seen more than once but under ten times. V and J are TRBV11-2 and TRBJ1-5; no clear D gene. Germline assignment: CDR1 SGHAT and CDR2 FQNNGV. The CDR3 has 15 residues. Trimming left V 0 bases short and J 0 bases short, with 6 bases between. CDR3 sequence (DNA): TGTGCCAGCAGCTTAGACGGGATTAGCAATCAGCCCCAGCATTTT. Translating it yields CASSLDGISNQPQHF.

The CDR3 here is CSVESLGTDTQYF. CDR3 DNA: TGCAGCGTAGAGTCCTTGGGAACAGATACGCAGTATTTT. The chain recombines TRBV29-1 with TRBJ2-3; D is unresolved. V was clipped by 6 bases and J by 3 bases, with 13 bases between them. CDR1 is SQVTM, CDR2 ANQGSEA, per germline. This CDR3 region has 13 residues.

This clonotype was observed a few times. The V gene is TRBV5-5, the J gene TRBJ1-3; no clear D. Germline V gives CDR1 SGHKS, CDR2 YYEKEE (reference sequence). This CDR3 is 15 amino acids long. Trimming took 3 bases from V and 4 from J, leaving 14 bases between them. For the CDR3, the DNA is TGTGCCAGCAGCTCCCTAGGGATTCACGGAAACACCATATATTTT. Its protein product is CASSSLGIHGNTIYF.

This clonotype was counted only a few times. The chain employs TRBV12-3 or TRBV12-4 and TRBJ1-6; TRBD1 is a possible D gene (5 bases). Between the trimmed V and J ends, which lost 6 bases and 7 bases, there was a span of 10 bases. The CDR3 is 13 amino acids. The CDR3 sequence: CASSGDFNSPLHF. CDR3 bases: TGTGCCAGCAGCGGGGACTTCAATTCACCCCTCCACTTT.

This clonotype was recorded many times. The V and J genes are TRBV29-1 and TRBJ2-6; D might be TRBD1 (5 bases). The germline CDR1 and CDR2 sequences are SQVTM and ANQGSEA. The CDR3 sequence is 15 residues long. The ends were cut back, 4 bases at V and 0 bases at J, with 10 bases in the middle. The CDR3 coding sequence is TGCAGCGTTGCGCAGGGATTCTCTGGGGCCAACGTCCTGACTTTC. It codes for CSVAQGFSGANVLTF.

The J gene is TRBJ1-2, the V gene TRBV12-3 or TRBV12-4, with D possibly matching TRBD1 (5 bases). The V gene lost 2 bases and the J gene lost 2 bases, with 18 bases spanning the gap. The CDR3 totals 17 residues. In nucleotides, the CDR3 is TGTGCCAGCAGTTTAAGCGGCAAGGCGCAGGGAAACTATGGCTACACCTTC. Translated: CASSLSGKAQGNYGYTF.

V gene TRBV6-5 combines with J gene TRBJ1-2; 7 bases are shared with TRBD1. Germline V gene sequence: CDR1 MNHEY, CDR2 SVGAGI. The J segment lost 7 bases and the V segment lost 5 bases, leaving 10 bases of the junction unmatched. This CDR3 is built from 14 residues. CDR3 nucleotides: TGTGCCAGCAGTCCCGGACAGGTGAAGGGTGGCTACACCTTC. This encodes CASSPGQVKGGYTF.

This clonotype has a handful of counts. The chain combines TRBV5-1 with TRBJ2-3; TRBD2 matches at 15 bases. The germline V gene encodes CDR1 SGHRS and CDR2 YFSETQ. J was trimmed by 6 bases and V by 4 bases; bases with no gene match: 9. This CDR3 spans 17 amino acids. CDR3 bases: TGCGCCAGCAGCCTTACCGGGACTAGCGGGAGGTGGGATACGCAGTATTTT. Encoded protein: CASSLTGTSGRWDTQYF.

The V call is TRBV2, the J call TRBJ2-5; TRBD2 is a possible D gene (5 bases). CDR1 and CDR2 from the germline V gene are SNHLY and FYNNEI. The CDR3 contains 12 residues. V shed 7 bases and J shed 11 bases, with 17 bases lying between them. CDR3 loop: CASKTGFGEQYF. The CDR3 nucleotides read TGTGCCAGCAAGACCGGCTTTGGGGAGCAGTACTTC.

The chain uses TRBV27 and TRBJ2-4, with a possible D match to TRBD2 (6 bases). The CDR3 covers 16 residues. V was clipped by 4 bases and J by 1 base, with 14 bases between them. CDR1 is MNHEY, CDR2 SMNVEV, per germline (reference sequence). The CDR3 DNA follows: TGTGCCAGCAGTTCCCCGACTAGGGAGGCCAAAAACATTCAGTACTTC. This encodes CASSSPTREAKNIQYF.

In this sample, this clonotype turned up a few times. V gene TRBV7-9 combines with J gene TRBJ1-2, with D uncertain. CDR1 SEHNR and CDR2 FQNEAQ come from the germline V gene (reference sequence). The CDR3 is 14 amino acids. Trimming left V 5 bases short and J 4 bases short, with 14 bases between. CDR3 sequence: CASSPFRESYGYTF. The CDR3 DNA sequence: TGTGCCAGCAGCCCGTTTCGAGAGAGCTATGGCTACACCTTC.

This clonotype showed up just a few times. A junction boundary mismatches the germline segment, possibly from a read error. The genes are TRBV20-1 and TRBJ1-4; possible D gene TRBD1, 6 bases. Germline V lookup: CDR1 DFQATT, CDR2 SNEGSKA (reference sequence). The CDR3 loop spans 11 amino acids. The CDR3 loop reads CSPRGVEKLFF. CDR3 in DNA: TGCAGTCCTAGGGGGGTAGAAAAACTGTTTTTT.

CDR3 in amino acids: CASSLIQGVWETQYF. The CDR3 nucleotides are TGTGCCAGCAGTTTAATCCAGGGGGTATGGGAGACCCAGTACTTC. This chain connects TRBV12-3 or TRBV12-4 to TRBJ2-5, with 7 bases lining up with TRBD1. This CDR3 is 15 amino acids long. Trimming removed 2 bases from V and 5 bases from J; junction bases left unmatched: 8.

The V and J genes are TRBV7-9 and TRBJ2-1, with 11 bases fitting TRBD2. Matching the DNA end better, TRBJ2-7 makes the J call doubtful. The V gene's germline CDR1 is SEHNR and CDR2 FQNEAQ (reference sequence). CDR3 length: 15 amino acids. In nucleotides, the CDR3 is TGTGCCAGCAGCGTAACTAGCGGGGGTGCGAACGAGCAGTACTTC. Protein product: CASSVTSGGANEQYF.

The CDR3 DNA is TGTGCCAGCAGCTTACGGGGGGTGGATGAAAAACTGTTTTTT. Translated, it gives CASSLRGVDEKLFF. The chain joins TRBV7-2 to TRBJ1-4; a possible D gene is TRBD1 (5 bases). Germline V gene sequence: CDR1 SGHTA, CDR2 FQGNSA. Trimming pared 2 bases from V and 6 bases from J, leaving 10 bases between. There are 14 residues in the CDR3.

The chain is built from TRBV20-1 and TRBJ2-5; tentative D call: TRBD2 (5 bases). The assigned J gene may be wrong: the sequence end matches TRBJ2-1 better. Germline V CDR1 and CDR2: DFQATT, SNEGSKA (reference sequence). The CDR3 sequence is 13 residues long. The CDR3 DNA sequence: TGCAGTGCTAGAAACGGACTGGCCAATGAGCAGTTCTTC. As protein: CSARNGLANEQFF.

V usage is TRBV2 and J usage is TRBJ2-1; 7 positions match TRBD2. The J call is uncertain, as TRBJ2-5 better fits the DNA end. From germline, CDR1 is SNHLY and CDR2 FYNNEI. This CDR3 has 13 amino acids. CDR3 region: CASKRGEAETQYF. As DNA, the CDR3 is TGTGCCAGCAAACGGGGGGAGGCGGAGACCCAGTACTTC.

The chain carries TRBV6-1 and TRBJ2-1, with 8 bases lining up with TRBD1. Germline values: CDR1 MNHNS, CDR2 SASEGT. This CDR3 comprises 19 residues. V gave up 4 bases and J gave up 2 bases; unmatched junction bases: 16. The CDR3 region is CASSGRPGAGGSTYNEQFF. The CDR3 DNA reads TGTGCCAGCAGTGGCCGCCCCGGGGCAGGGGGCTCGACCTACAATGAGCAGTTCTTC.

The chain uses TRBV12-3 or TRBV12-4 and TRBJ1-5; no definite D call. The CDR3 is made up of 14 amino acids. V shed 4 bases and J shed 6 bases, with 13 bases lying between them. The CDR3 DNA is TGTGCCAGCAGTTCCCAGGCTGGTTCTCAGCCCCAGCATTTT. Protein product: CASSSQAGSQPQHF.

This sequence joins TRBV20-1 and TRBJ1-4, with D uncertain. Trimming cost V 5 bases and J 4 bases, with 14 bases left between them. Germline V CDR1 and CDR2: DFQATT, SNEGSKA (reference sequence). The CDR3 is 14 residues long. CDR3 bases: TGCAGTGCTTCTTTAGGCGGGTATAATGAAAAACTGTTTTTT. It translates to CSASLGGYNEKLFF.

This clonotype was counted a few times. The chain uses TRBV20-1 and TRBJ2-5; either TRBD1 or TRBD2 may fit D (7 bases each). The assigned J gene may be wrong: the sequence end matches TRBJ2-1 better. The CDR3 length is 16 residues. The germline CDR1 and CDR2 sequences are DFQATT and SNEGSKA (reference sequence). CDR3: CSATGGPGQFYNEQFF. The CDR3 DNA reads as TGCAGTGCTACGGGGGGACCGGGACAGTTCTACAATGAGCAGTTCTTC.